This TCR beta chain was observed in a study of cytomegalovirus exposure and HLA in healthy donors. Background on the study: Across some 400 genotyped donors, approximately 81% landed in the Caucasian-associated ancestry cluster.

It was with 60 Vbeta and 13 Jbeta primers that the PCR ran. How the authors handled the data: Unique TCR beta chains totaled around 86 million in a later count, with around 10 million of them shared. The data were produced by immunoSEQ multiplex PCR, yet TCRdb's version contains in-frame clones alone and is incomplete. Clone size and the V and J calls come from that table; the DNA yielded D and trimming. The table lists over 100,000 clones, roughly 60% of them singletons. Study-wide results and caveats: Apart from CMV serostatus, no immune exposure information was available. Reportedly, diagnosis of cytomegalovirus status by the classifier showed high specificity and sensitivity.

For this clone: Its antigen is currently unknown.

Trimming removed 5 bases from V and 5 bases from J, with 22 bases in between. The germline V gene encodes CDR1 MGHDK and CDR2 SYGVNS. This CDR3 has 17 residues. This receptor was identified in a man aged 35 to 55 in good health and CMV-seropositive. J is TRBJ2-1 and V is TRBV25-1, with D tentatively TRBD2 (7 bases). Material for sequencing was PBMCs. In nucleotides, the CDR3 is TGTGCCAGCAGTCCTTTGGGAGGGGGGGAAACCGACAATGAGCAGTTCTTC. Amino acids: CASSPLGGGETDNEQFF.